These 3 T cell receptor beta chains were all obtained from the same sample, sequenced in a study of T cell responses to AZD1222 COVID-19 vaccine. Data came from immunoSEQ multiplex PCR; TCRdb stores just in-frame clones and leaves some out. The sample contains 140,000 to 150,000 clones, more than 70% of which appear only once. The input for sequencing was peripheral blood, taken 28 days after the second AZD1222 dose. The receptors originated from an adult who received the AZD1222 COVID-19 vaccine.

The V gene is TRBV6-5, the J gene TRBJ1-3; D uncertain. In germline, CDR1 is MNHEY, CDR2 SVGAGI. CDR3 size: 16 residues. The V end lost 4 bases, the J end lost 0 bases, and 13 bases lay between the germline ends. For the CDR3, the DNA is TGTGCCAGCAGTTCCCGGACGGTTCACTCTGGAAACACCATATATTTT. Translated: CASSSRTVHSGNTIYF.

The chain has TRBV3-1 (or the pseudogene TRBV3-2) and TRBJ1-1; D is unclear. The V end was cut by 1 base, the J end by 8 bases, with 5 bases between. The germline gives CDR1 LGHDT, CDR2 YNNKEL (reference sequence). This CDR3 has 11 amino acids. The DNA of the CDR3 is TGTGCCAGCAGCCAAGGGACCGAAGCTTTCTTT. Translation: CASSQGTEAFF.

The J gene is TRBJ2-1, the V gene TRBV3-1 (or the pseudogene TRBV3-2); the D is unclear. This CDR3 is 12 amino acids long. Germline V gene lookup returns CDR1 LGHDT and CDR2 YNNKEL (reference sequence). V gave up 1 base and J gave up 2 bases, with 0 bases separating them. DNA for the CDR3: TGTGCCAGCAGCCAAGCCTACAATGAGCAGTTCTTC. The encoded protein is CASSQAYNEQFF.